This T cell receptor (beta chain) stems from a study of cytomegalovirus exposure and HLA in healthy donors. This clone was recorded a few times. What it binds is unknown. General study findings and limits: Beyond CMV serostatus, there was no information to go on about immune exposure.

Germline CDR1 MNHEY, CDR2 SVGAGI. V was clipped by 5 bases and J by 4 bases, with 14 bases between them. The CDR3 spans 15 residues. The PCR made use of 60 Vbeta and 13 Jbeta primers. This table comes from immunoSEQ multiplex PCR, and its TCRdb copy is limited to in-frame clones, with some not included. The sample carries some 130,000 clones, around 77% recorded once. V and J are TRBV6-5 and TRBJ2-2; D ambiguous. The source is a man aged 25 to 40 in good health and CMV-seronegative. Input material: PBMCs. This chain's CDR3 is CASSPPMAGTGELFF. The CDR3 bases are TGTGCCAGCAGTCCGCCCATGGCAGGCACCGGGGAGCTGTTTTTT.